Below are 26 T cell receptor beta chains sequenced from a single sample in a study of T cells expressing NK-cell markers. Using the 5' RACE reads, TCRdb records one entry per CDR3 protein without DNA. The sample totals around 380,000 distinct CDR3 sequences. What was sequenced was blood T cells: a sorted CD56 or NKG2C T cell subset, CD4+ or CD8+ T cells, or bulk PBMC T cells (not recorded which). The receptors stem from a woman in her forties or fifties in good health.

This chain links TRBV5-5 with TRBJ1-1. The germline V gene has CDR1 SGHKS and CDR2 YYEKEE (reference sequence). This CDR3 is built from 12 residues. The CDR3 loop is CATSTPGTEAFF.

J is TRBJ2-1 and V is TRBV18; TCRdb indicates TRBD1, and absent DNA this call remains unverified. The CDR3 has 16 residues. Germline lookup yields CDR1 KGHSH and CDR2 LQKENI. The CDR3 is CASSPNPTGGIHEQFF.

This chain connects TRBV6-1 to TRBJ2-2; TCRdb picks TRBD2, but there is no DNA to check that call. Germline CDR1 and CDR2: MNHNS and SASEGT. The CDR3 spans 16 residues. The CDR3 protein is CASSPRTSPNTGELFF.

The chain combines TRBV7-9 with TRBJ2-4; lacking DNA, the TRBD2 call made by TCRdb goes unchecked. Germline CDR1 and CDR2: SEHNR and FQNEAQ (reference sequence). The CDR3 covers 16 residues. CDR3 in amino acids: CASSPPLRLAKNIQYF.

The chain links TRBV10-3 to TRBJ1-2. Germline V gene lookup returns CDR1 ENHRY and CDR2 SYGVKD. The CDR3 covers 13 residues. The CDR3 sequence is CAISSGASYGYTF.

The rearrangement joins TRBV3-1 to TRBJ2-1; TCRdb's D gene call, TRBD1, goes unchecked for lack of DNA. The CDR3 spans 14 residues. Germline lookup yields CDR1 LGHDT and CDR2 YNNKEL (reference sequence). The CDR3 protein is CASSQGQGRNEQFF.

The chain couples TRBV10-3 to TRBJ1-1; TCRdb's D call of TRBD1 is untestable without DNA. From germline, CDR1 is ENHRY and CDR2 SYGVKD. The CDR3 has 14 amino acids. The CDR3 sequence is CAISSDRDNTEAFF.

The chain couples TRBV20-1 to TRBJ2-3; the TCRdb D gene call, TRBD1, has no DNA to confirm it. This CDR3 spans 17 amino acids. CDR1 and CDR2 from the germline V gene are DFQATT and SNEGSKA (reference sequence). The chain's CDR3 is CSARDQWGARFTDTQYF.

The V and J genes are TRBV6-6 and TRBJ1-5; absent DNA, TCRdb's TRBD1 call cannot be checked. The CDR3 covers 12 residues. CDR1 is MNHNY and CDR2 is SVGAGI in the germline V gene (reference sequence). The chain's CDR3 is CARLPGDQPQHF.

The J gene is TRBJ2-1, the V gene TRBV7-9; the D call of TRBD2 rests on TCRdb alone, since no DNA is present to check it. The germline gives CDR1 SEHNR, CDR2 FQNEAQ (reference sequence). The CDR3 contains 15 residues. CDR3 in amino acids: CASSSTSGRANEQFF.

The chain is built from TRBV12-3 or TRBV12-4 and TRBJ1-5; TCRdb selects TRBD1, and the lack of DNA leaves this call unchecked. The CDR3 runs 13 residues. CDR3 residues: CASGRQGRQPQHF.

The chain links TRBV7-8 to TRBJ2-1; without DNA, the TCRdb call of TRBD2 cannot be checked. This CDR3 comprises 14 residues. Per germline, CDR1 SGHVS and CDR2 FQNEAQ. CDR3 amino acids: CASSFGTSGLEQFF.

The chain combines TRBV5-1 with TRBJ2-2; the TRBD2 assignment by TCRdb is unverifiable without DNA. The CDR3 contains 17 residues. The germline V gene encodes CDR1 SGHRS and CDR2 YFSETQ. The CDR3 spells CASSYRGSSATTGELFF.

The rearrangement links TRBV3-1 to TRBJ2-1; the D gene TCRdb calls, TRBD2, cannot be checked with no DNA. Germline V gene lookup returns CDR1 LGHDT and CDR2 YNNKEL (reference sequence). The CDR3 contains 17 residues. This CDR3 reads CASSHEGLAGSHNEQFF.

The V and J genes are TRBV20-1 and TRBJ1-2; TCRdb returns TRBD1, unconfirmable since there is no DNA. Germline lookup yields CDR1 DFQATT and CDR2 SNEGSKA (reference sequence). The CDR3 covers 16 residues. The CDR3 region is CSALTRGGANGYGYTF.

The CDR3 loop reads CSAREALSSYEQYF. This rearrangement joins TRBV20-1 to TRBJ2-7. CDR1 and CDR2 from the germline V gene are DFQATT and SNEGSKA (reference sequence). The CDR3 consists of 14 residues.

This rearrangement joins TRBV6-5 to TRBJ2-3; TCRdb proposes TRBD2, but this gene call is untestable without DNA. Germline CDR1 reads MNHEY; CDR2 reads SVGAGI. The CDR3 consists of 15 residues. The CDR3 sequence: CASSSREGHTDTQYF.

CDR3 residues: CSLKRRTLDNEQFF. This chain connects TRBV29-1 to TRBJ2-1; TCRdb gives TRBD2 as the D gene, but with no DNA this cannot be confirmed. CDR1 is SQVTM and CDR2 is ANQGSEA in the germline V gene. The CDR3 covers 14 residues.

V and J are TRBV20-1 and TRBJ1-5; lacking DNA, the TRBD1 call made by TCRdb goes unchecked. The germline gives CDR1 DFQATT, CDR2 SNEGSKA (reference sequence). The CDR3 is 12 amino acids. CDR3 region: CSAGEGARPQHF.

The rearrangement joins TRBV5-5 to TRBJ1-6. Germline CDR1 is SGHKS and CDR2 is YYEKEE (reference sequence). CDR3 length equals 13 residues. The CDR3: CASSLKWDSPLHF.

The CDR3 reads CSAMFGDEQFF. The rearrangement uses TRBV20-1 and TRBJ2-1. This CDR3 region has 11 residues. Looked up from germline, CDR1 is DFQATT and CDR2 is SNEGSKA (reference sequence).

This chain uses TRBV6-1 with TRBJ2-3; TCRdb outputs TRBD2, but without DNA this stays unchecked. From germline, CDR1 is MNHNS and CDR2 SASEGT. The CDR3 has 16 residues. The chain's CDR3 is CASAPTSGRAADTQYF.

The chain links TRBV7-2 to TRBJ2-1. CDR1 and CDR2 (germline): SGHTA, FQGNSA. There are 15 residues in the CDR3. The CDR3 is CASSLEVVGDNEQFF.

Frequency places this clonotype as medium-sized. The chain recombines TRBV7-9 with TRBJ2-1; TCRdb proposes TRBD1, but this gene call is untestable without DNA. Germline assignment: CDR1 SEHNR and CDR2 FQNEAQ (reference sequence). The CDR3 runs to 15 residues. CDR3 amino acids: CASSPGRRTYNEQFF.

The chain uses TRBV29-1 and TRBJ2-7; TCRdb proposes TRBD2, but this gene call is untestable without DNA. CDR3 length: 13 amino acids. Germline CDR1 is SQVTM and CDR2 is ANQGSEA. This chain's CDR3 is CSVARDYNYEQYF.

CDR3 amino acids: CSVQHDYSYEQYF. The chain joins TRBV29-1 to TRBJ2-7; TCRdb's D call, TRBD2, is unchecked because there is no DNA. The CDR3 has 13 residues. The germline V gene encodes CDR1 SQVTM and CDR2 ANQGSEA.